This T cell receptor (beta chain) was found in a study of blood T cell repertoires in COVID-19. Study-wide background: Both acute and convalescent COVID-19 samples were obtained from the United States, Italy and Spain.

As handled by the study authors: Researchers report that nucleated cell counts were estimated from reference gene primer amplification. Measured with immunoSEQ multiplex PCR; TCRdb has only the in-frame clones, and not every one. The V and J calls and clone size come from that table; D and trimming were worked out from the DNA. The table includes 150,000 to 190,000 clones, 80% detected once. The CDR3 contains 13 residues. Germline V CDR1 and CDR2: SQVTM, ANQGSEA. Germline trimming cut 4 bases from V and 3 bases from J; bases unmatched to any gene: 2. The receptor's source is a man in his 60s with acute or convalescent COVID-19. What was sequenced was peripheral blood. The V and J genes are TRBV29-1 and TRBJ2-7, with 11 positions matching TRBD2. Here the CDR3 DNA reads TGCAGCGTTGTAACTAGCGGGGGCTACGAGCAGTACTTC. Amino acids: CSVVTSGGYEQYF.